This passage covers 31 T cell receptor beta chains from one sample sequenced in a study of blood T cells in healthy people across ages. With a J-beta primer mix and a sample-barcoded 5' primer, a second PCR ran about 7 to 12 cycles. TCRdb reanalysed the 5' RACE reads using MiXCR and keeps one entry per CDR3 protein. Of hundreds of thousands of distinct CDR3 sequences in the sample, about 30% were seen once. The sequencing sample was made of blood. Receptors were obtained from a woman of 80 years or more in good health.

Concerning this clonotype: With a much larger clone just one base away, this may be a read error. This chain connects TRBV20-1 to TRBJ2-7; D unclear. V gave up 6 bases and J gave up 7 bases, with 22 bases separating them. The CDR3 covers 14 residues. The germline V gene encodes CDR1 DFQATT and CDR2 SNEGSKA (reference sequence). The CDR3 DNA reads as TGCAGTGCCGTCCCCGGCCTGGGTATCAATGAGCAGTACTTC. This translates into CSAVPGLGINEQYF.

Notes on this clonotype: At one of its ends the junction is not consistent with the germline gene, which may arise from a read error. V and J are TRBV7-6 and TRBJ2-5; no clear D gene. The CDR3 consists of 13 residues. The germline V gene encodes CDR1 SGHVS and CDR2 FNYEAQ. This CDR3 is CASSLSAERTEYF. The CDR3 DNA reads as TGTGCCAGCAGCTTATCAGCCGAACGGACCGAGTACTTC.

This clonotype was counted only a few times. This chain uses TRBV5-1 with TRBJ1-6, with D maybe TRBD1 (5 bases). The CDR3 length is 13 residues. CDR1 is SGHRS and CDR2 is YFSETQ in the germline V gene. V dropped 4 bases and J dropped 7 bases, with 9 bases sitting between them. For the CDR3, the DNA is TGCGCCAGCAGCGGGGACCCAAATTCACCCCTCCACTTT. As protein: CASSGDPNSPLHF.

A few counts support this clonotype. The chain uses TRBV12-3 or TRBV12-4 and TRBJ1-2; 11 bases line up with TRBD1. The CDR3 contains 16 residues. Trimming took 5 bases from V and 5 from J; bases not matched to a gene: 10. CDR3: CASSVGTGGNIYGYTF. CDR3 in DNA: TGTGCCAGCAGTGTCGGGACAGGGGGAAACATTTATGGCTACACCTTC.

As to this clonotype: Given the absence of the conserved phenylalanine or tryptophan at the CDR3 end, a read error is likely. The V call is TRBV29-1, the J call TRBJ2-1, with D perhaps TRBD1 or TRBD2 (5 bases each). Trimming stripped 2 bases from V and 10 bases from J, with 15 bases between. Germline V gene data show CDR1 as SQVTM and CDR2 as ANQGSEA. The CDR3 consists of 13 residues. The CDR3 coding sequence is TGCAGCGTTGAAACTCAAGGGACCAACGAGCAGTTCTGC. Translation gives CSVETQGTNEQFC.

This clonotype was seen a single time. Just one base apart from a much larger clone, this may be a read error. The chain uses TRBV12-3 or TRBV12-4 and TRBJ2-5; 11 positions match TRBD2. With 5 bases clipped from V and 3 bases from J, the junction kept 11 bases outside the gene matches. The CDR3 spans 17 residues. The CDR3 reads CASSPRLAGGTEETQYF. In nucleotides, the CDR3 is TGTGCCAGCAGTCCTAGATTAGCGGGGGGGACGGAAGAGACCCAGTACTTC.

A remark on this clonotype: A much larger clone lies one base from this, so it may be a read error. This CDR3 reads CASSYSDLGGGGYTF. DNA of the CDR3: TGTGCCAGCAGTTACTCGGATTTAGGGGGTGGAGGCTACACCTTC. The rearrangement uses TRBV6-5 and TRBJ1-2; TRBD1 is a possible D gene (6 bases). Trimming took off 0 bases at V and 8 bases at J, with 16 bases between the two ends. CDR1 and CDR2 from the germline V gene are MNHEY and SVGAGI. The CDR3 covers 15 residues.

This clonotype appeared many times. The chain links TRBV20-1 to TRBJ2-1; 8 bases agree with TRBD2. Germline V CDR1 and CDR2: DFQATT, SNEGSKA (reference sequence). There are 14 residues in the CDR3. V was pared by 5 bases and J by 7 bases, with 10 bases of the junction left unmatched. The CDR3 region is CSAPAPGTRNEQFF. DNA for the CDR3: TGCAGTGCTCCAGCCCCCGGGACTAGGAATGAGCAGTTCTTC.

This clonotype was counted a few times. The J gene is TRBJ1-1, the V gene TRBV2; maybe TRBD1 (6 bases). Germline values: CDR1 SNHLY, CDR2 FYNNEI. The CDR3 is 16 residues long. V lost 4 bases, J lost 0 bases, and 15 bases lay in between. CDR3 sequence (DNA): TGTGCCAGCAGTGTAGACTCGGGACAAGTGAACACTGAAGCTTTCTTT. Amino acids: CASSVDSGQVNTEAFF. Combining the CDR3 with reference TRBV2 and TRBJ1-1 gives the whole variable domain EPEVTQTPSHQVTQMGQEVILRCVPISNHLYFYWYRQILGQKVEFLVSFYNNEISEKSEIFDDQFSVERPDGSNFTLKIRSTKLEDSAMYFCASSVDSGQVNTEAFFGQGTRLTVV.

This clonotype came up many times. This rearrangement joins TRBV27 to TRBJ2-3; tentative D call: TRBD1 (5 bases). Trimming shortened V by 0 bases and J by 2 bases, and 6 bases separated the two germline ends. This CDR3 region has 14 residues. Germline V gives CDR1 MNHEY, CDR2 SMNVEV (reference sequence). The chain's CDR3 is CASSLSGVTDTQYF. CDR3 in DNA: TGTGCCAGCAGTTTATCAGGGGTCACAGATACGCAGTATTTT.

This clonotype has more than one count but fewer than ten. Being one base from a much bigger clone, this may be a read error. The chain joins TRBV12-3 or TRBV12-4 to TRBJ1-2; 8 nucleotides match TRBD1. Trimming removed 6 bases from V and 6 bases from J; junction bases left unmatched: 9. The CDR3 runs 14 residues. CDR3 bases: TGTGCCAGCAGGGACGCAGGGGGCGCTGATGGCTACACCTTC. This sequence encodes CASRDAGGADGYTF.

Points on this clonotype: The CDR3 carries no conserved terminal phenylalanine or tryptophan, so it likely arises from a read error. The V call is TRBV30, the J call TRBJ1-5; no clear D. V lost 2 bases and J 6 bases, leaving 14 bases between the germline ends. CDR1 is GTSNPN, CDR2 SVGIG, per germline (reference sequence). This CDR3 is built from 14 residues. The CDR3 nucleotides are TGTGCCTGGAGTCACACTGCTCGGGGTCAGCCCCAGCATTGT. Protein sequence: CAWSHTARGQPQHC.

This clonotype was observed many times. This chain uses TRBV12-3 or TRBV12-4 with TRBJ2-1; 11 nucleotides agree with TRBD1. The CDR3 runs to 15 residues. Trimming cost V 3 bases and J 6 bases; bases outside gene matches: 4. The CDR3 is CASSFEGTGGNEQFF. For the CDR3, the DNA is TGTGCCAGCAGTTTTGAAGGGACAGGGGGCAATGAGCAGTTCTTC.

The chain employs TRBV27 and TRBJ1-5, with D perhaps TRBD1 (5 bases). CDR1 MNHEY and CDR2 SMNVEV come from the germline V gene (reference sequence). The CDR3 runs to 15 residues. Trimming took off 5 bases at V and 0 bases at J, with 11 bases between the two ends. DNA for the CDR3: TGTGCCAGCAGTCAGACAGCACTTAGCAATCAGCCCCAGCATTTT. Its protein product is CASSQTALSNQPQHF.

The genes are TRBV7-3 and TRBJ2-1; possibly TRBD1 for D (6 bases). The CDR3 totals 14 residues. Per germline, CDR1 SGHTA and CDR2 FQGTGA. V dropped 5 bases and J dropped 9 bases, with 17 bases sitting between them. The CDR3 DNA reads TGTGCCAGCAGCCTGGGGGCAGGGTTTGTTGAGCAGTTCTTC. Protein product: CASSLGAGFVEQFF.

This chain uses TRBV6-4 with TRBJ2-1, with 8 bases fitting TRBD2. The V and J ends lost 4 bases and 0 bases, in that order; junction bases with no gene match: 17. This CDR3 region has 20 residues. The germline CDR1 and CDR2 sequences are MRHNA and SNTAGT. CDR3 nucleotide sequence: TGTGCCAGCAGTGCGGGGGGGGCAGGCGGCGCTGTGACCTCCTACAATGAGCAGTTCTTC. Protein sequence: CASSAGGAGGAVTSYNEQFF.

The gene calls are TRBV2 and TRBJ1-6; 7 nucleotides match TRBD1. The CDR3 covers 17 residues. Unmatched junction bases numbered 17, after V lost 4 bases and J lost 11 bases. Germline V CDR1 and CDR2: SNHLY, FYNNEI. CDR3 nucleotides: TGTGCCAGCAGTGGATGGAACATGTACAGGGGAGATCCACCCCTCCACTTT. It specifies CASSGWNMYRGDPPLHF.

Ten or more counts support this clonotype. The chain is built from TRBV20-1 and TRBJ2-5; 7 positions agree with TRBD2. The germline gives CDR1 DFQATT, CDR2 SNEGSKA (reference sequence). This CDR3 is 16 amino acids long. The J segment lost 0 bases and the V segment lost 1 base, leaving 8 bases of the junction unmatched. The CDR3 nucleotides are TGCAGTGCTAGAGCCCCGTCTAGCGGCAACCAAGAGACCCAGTACTTC. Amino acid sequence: CSARAPSSGNQETQYF.

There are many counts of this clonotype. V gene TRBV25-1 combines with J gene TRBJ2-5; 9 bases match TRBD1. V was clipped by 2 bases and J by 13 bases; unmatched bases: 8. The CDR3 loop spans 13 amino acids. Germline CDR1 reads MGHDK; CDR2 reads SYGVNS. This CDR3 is CASSEPGTGSLYF. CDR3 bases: TGTGCCAGCAGTGAACCCGGGACAGGGTCCCTGTACTTC.

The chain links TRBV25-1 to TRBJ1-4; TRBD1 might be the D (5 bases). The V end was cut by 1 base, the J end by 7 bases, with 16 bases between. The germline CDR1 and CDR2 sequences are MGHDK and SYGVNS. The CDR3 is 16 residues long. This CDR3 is CASSESEPGGVEKLFF. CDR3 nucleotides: TGTGCCAGCAGTGAATCCGAGCCGGGGGGGGTTGAAAAACTGTTTTTT.

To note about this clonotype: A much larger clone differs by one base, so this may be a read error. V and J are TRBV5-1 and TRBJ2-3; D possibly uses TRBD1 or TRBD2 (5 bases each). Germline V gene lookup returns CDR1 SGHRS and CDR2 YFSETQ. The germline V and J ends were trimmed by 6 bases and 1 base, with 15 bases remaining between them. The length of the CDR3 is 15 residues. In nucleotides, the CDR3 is TGCGCCAGCAACCCGATTGGGACGCGCACAGATACGCAGTATTTT. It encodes CASNPIGTRTDTQYF. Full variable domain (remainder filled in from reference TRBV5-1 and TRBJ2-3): KAGVTQTPRYLIKTRGQQVTLSCSPISGHRSVSWYQQTPGQGLQFLFEYFSETQRNKGNFPGRFSGRQFSNSRSEMNVSTLELGDSALYLCASNPIGTRTDTQYFGPGTRLTVL.

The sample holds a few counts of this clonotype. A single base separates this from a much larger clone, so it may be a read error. CDR3 bases: TGCGTCAGCAGCTTCCGACCCCAGGATGAGCAGTTCTTC. It encodes CVSSFRPQDEQFF. This chain links TRBV5-1 with TRBJ2-1, with D uncertain. The CDR3 totals 13 residues. Per germline, CDR1 SGHRS and CDR2 YFSETQ.

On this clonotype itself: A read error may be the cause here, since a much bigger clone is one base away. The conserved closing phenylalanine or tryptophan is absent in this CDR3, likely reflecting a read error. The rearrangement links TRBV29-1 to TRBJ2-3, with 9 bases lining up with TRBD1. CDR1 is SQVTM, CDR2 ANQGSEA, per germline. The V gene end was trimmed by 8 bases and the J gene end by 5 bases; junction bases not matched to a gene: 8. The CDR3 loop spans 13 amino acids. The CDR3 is CSSRTGAGDTQYL. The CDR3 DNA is TGCAGCTCTAGGACAGGGGCTGGAGATACGCAGTATTTG.

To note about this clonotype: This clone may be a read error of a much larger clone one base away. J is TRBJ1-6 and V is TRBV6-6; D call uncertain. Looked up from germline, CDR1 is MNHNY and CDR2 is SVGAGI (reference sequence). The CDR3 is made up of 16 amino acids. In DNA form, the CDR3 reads TGTGCCGGCAGGATGGGTGGAAGCTCCTATAATTCACCCCTCCACTTT. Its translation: CAGRMGGSSYNSPLHF.

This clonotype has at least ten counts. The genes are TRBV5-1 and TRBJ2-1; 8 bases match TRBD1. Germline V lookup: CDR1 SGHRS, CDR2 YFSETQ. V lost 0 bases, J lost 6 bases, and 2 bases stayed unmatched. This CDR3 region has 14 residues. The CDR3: CASSLGGQVNEQFF. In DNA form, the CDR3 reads TGCGCCAGCAGCTTGGGGGGACAGGTCAATGAGCAGTTCTTC.

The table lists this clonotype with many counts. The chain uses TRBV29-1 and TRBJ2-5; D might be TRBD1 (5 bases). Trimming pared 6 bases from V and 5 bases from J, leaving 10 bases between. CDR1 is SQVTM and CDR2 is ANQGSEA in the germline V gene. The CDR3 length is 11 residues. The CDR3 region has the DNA TGCAGCGTCCCTAAGGGGGAGACCCAGTACTTC. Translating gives CSVPKGETQYF.

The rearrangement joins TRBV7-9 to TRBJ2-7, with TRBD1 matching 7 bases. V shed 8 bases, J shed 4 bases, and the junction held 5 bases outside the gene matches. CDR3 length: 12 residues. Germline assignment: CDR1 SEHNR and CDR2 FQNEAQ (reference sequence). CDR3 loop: CASAPGGYEQYF. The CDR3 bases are TGTGCCAGCGCGCCAGGGGGATACGAGCAGTACTTC.

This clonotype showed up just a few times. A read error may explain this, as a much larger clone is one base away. In nucleotides, the CDR3 is TGTGCCGGCGGTTCTACTGAAGCTTTCTTT. Protein sequence: CAGGSTEAFF. The genes are TRBV6-5 and TRBJ1-1; D is uncertain. The CDR3 runs 10 residues. V lost 11 bases to trimming and J lost 5 bases, with 9 bases between them. Germline loops: CDR1 MNHEY, CDR2 SVGAGI.

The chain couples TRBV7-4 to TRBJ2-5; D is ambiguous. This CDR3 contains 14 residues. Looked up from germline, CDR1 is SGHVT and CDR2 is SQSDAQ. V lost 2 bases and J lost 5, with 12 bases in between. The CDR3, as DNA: TGTGCCAGCAGCTTACGGGTTTTTGGGGAGACCCAGTACTTC. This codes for CASSLRVFGETQYF.

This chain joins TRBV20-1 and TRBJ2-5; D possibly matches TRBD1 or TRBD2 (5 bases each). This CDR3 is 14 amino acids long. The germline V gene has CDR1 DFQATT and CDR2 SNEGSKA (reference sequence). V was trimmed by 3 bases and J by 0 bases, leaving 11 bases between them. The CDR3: CSASWGGYQETQYF. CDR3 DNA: TGCAGTGCTAGTTGGGGCGGGTACCAAGAGACCCAGTACTTC.

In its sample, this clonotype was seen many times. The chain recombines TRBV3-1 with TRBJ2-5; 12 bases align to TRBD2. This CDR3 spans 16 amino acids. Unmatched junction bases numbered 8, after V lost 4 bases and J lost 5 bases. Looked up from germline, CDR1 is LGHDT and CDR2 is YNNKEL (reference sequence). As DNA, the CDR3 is TGTGCCAGCAGCCCCTCCGGACTAGCGGGGTGGGAGACCCAGTACTTC. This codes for CASSPSGLAGWETQYF.